This T cell receptor (beta chain) was recorded in a study of glioma-infiltrating T cells. Notes on the study in general: CDR3 overlap between tissue and blood was very small. Tissue-blood divergence was below expectation in non-neoplastic patients, above in gliomas.

Amplification of TCR alpha and beta CDR3 regions from RNA used iRepertoire nested multiplex PCR. One-step reverse transcription and amplification started from around 100-400 ng of tissue mRNA or PBMC total RNA. TCRdb redid the calling of the multiplex PCR reads with MiXCR, one entry per CDR3 protein. The sample has around 130,000 distinct CDR3 sequences, under 25% seen once. As to this clonotype: Its antigen is currently unknown. At one end the junction does not follow the germline gene, possibly because of a read error.

CDR3 size: 13 residues. In germline, CDR1 is KGHDR, CDR2 SFDVKD. The sequencing sample was made of glioma tissue, nonneoplastic brain tissue, or PBMCs (not recorded which). This clonotype was sampled from a human donor with low-grade glioma or glioblastoma, undergoing nonglioma brain surgery, or in good health (not recorded which). The J gene is TRBJ1-1, the V gene TRBV24-1, with a possible D match to TRBD1 (6 bases). CDR3 nucleotide sequence: TGTGCCACCAGTGACCCCGGACAGTCTGAAGCTTCCTTT. Its protein is CATSDPGQSEASF.